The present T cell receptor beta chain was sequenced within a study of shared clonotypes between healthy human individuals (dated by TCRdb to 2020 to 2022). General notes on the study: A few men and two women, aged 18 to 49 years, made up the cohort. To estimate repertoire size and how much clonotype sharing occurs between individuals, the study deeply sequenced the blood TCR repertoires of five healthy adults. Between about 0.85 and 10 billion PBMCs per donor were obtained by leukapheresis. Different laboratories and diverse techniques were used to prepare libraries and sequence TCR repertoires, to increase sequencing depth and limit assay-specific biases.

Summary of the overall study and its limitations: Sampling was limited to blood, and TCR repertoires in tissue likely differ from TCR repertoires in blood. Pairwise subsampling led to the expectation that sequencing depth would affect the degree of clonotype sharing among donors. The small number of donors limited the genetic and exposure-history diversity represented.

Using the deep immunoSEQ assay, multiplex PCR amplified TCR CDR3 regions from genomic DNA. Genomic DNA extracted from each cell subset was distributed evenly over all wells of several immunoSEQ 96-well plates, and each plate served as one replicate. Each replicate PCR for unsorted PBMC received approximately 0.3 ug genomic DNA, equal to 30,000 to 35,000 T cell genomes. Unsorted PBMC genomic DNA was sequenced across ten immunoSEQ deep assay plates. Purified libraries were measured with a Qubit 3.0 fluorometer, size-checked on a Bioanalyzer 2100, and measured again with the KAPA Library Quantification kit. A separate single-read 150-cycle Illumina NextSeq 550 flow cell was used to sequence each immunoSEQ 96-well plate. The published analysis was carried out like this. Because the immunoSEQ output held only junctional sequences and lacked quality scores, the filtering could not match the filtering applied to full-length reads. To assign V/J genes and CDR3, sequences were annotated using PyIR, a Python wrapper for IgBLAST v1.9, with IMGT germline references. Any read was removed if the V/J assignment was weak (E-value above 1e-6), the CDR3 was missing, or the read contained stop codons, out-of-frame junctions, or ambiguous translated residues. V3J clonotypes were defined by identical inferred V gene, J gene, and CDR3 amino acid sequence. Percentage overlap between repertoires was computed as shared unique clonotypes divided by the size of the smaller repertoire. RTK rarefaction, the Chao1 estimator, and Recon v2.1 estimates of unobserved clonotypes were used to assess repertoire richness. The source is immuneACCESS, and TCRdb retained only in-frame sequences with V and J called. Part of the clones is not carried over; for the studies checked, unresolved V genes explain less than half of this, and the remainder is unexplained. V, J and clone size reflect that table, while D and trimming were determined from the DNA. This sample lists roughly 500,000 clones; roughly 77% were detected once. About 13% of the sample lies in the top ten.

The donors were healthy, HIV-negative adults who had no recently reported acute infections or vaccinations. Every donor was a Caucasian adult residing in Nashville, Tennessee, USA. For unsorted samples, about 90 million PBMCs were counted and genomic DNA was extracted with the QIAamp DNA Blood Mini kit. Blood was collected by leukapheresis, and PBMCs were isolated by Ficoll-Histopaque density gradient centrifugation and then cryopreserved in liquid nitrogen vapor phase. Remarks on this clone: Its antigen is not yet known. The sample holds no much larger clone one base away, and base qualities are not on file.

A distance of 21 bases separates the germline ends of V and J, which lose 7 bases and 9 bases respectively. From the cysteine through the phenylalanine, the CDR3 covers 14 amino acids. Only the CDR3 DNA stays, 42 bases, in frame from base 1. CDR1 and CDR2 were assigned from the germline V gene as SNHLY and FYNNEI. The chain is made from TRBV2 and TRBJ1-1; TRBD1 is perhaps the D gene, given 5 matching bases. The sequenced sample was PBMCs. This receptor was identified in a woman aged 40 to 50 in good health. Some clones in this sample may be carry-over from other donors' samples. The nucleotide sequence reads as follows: TGTGCCAGCAAAACCCTGACAGCATCCCGACAAGCTTTCTTT. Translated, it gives CASKTLTASRQAFF.